The 6 T cell receptor beta chains listed next were all sequenced from one sample in a study of human T cells and chemical hapten exposure. Time point denoted: healthy volunteer bleed at 2 weeks. Whole blood that had not been fractionated was the source of extracted total RNA. MiXCR, run by TCRdb on the RACE reads, gives a single entry per CDR3 protein. The sample lists roughly 130,000 distinct CDR3 sequences, 8.5% to 9.5% occurring once. Source material: whole blood. Receptors were obtained from a male donor in good health. Some clones in this sample may be carry-over from other donors' samples.

This clonotype was recorded a few times. The chain is built from TRBV12-3 or TRBV12-4 and TRBJ2-3, with TRBD2 matching 9 bases. Trimming at V came to 8 bases and at J to 4 bases, leaving 10 bases not matched to a gene. This CDR3 spans 15 amino acids. The DNA of the CDR3 is TGTGCCAGCGTCTTAAAGCGGGGGGCCCCAGATACGCAGTATTTT. It encodes CASVLKRGAPDTQYF.

In its sample, this clonotype was seen many times. V is TRBV5-1 and J is TRBJ2-6, with TRBD1 as a possible D gene (6 bases). Per the germline V gene, CDR1 is SGHRS and CDR2 is YFSETQ. The length of the CDR3 is 18 residues. V was trimmed by 5 bases and J by 1 base, leaving 19 bases between them. CDR3 sequence (DNA): TGCGCCAGCAGGCCCCAGGGGATACTTCTTTCTGGGGCCAACGTCCTGACTTTC. Its protein is CASRPQGILLSGANVLTF.

The chain recombines TRBV7-2 with TRBJ1-1; maybe TRBD1 (5 bases). CDR1 and CDR2 from the germline V gene are SGHTA and FQGNSA. Trimming removed 4 bases at V and 5 bases at J, with 14 bases between. CDR3 size: 14 residues. The CDR3 sequence: CASSSRAGGTEAFF. Written as DNA, the CDR3 is TGTGCCAGCAGCTCCAGGGCGGGGGGGACTGAAGCTTTCTTT.

There are a few counts of this clonotype. The chain uses TRBV10-3 and TRBJ1-3; D not certain. The CDR3 has 15 residues. Germline CDR1 and CDR2: ENHRY and SYGVKD. V was pared by 0 bases and J by 6 bases, with 12 bases between. This chain's CDR3 is CAISESGQSLNTIYF. The DNA for the CDR3 is TGTGCCATCAGTGAGTCAGGGCAGAGTTTAAACACCATATATTTT.

The rearrangement uses TRBV5-4 and TRBJ2-2, with 12 bases that match TRBD1. CDR3 length equals 16 residues. Germline assignment: CDR1 SGHNT and CDR2 YYREEE (reference sequence). V was pared by 4 bases and J by 5 bases, with 6 bases of the junction left unmatched. CDR3 residues: CASSQGQGAGTGELFF. CDR3 nucleotide sequence: TGTGCCAGCAGCCAGGGACAGGGGGCTGGGACCGGGGAGCTGTTTTTT.

This clonotype was detected a few times. The V and J genes are TRBV18 and TRBJ1-5; D gene ambiguous. This CDR3 is 13 amino acids long. The V and J ends lost 3 bases and 5 bases respectively, with 8 bases between them. The V gene's germline CDR1 is KGHSH and CDR2 LQKENI. CDR3: CASSPAADQPQHF. The CDR3 DNA reads TGTGCCAGCTCACCGGCTGCCGATCAGCCCCAGCATTTT.